This TCR beta chain was recovered during a study of tumor-infiltrating lymphocytes in oesophageal squamous cell carcinoma. Germline V gene lookup returns CDR1 SGHTA and CDR2 FQGNSA. This CDR3 comprises 15 residues. V shed 3 bases and J shed 2 bases, with 13 bases lying between them. TCRdb called the PCR reads again in MiXCR, with one record for every CDR3 protein. The sample consists of over 10,000 distinct CDR3 sequences, around half of them appearing once. This clonotype turned up a few times. The TCR sequence derives from a male donor with esophageal squamous cell carcinoma. The chain is built from TRBV7-2 and TRBJ2-5; tentative D call: TRBD2 (6 bases). Sequencing used esophageal tumor tissue. CDR3: CASSFSAGSQETQYF. CDR3 nucleotides: TGTGCCAGCAGCTTCTCGGCCGGGAGTCAAGAGACCCAGTACTTC.